Each of the 24 T cell receptor beta chains below was sequenced from the same sample in a study of CD8 T cells in ankylosing spondylitis. From the 5' RACE reads, TCRdb called clonotypes with MiXCR, one entry per CDR3 protein. The table includes about 240,000 distinct CDR3 sequences, around 9.2% detected once. Sequencing was carried out using blood, either unsorted or a sorted T cell fraction (not recorded which). These receptors were collected from a male donor with ankylosing spondylitis or in good health (not recorded which).

This clonotype was detected many times. The gene calls are TRBV5-6 and TRBJ2-6, with D possibly matching TRBD1 (6 bases). CDR1 SGHDT and CDR2 YYEEEE come from the germline V gene. This CDR3 region has 16 residues. The germline V and J ends were trimmed by 0 bases and 4 bases, with 11 bases remaining between them. CDR3 region: CASSLVGQSGANVLTF. The CDR3 bases are TGTGCCAGCAGCTTGGTTGGACAGTCGGGGGCCAACGTCCTGACTTTC.

Ten or more counts support this clonotype. The gene calls are TRBV30 and TRBJ1-6; D is possibly TRBD1 (6 bases). The CDR3 length is 15 residues. The ends were cut back, 5 bases at V and 3 bases at J, with 14 bases in the middle. The germline V gene has CDR1 GTSNPN and CDR2 SVGIG (reference sequence). The CDR3 protein is CAWSGAALYNSPLHF. The CDR3 DNA sequence: TGTGCCTGGTCAGGGGCGGCCCTCTATAATTCACCCCTCCACTTT. Supplemented by reference TRBV30 and TRBJ1-6, the full variable domain reads SQTIHQWPATLVQPVGSPLSLECTVEGTSNPNLYWYRQAAGRGLQLLFYSVGIGQISSEVPQNLSASRPQDRQFILSSKKLLLSDSGFYLCAWSGAALYNSPLHFGNGTRLTVT.

This clonotype has a handful of counts. This sequence joins TRBV7-2 and TRBJ1-6, with D perhaps TRBD1 (5 bases). The V end lost 5 bases, the J end lost 8 bases, and 13 bases lay between the germline ends. The CDR3 totals 14 residues. The germline gives CDR1 SGHTA, CDR2 FQGNSA. The CDR3: CASSLRDGYSPLHF. The DNA of the CDR3 is TGTGCCAGCAGCCTCCGGGACGGCTATTCACCCCTCCACTTT. The entire variable domain, with the rest obtained from reference TRBV7-2 and TRBJ1-6, is as follows: GAGVSQSPSNKVTEKGKDVELRCDPISGHTALYWYRQSLGQGLEFLIYFQGNSAPDKSGLPSDRFSAERTGGSVSTLTIQRTQQEDSAVYLCASSLRDGYSPLHFGNGTRLTVT.

This clonotype was recorded at least ten times. This rearrangement joins TRBV27 to TRBJ2-5; the D gene is possibly TRBD1 (6 bases). In germline, CDR1 is MNHEY, CDR2 SMNVEV (reference sequence). The CDR3 is 14 amino acids. Trimming took off 5 bases at V and 5 bases at J, with 15 bases between the two ends. In nucleotides, the CDR3 is TGTGCCAGCAGTATAACAGGGTCAGGGGAGACCCAGTACTTC. Its protein is CASSITGSGETQYF.

The chain uses TRBV7-2 and TRBJ2-7; TRBD2 matches 9 bases. Germline CDR1 SGHTA, CDR2 FQGNSA. The CDR3 covers 15 residues. Trimming took 6 bases from V and 6 from J; bases not matched to a gene: 12. CDR3: CASSPDSGRPSEQYF. The CDR3 DNA is TGTGCCAGCAGTCCAGATAGCGGGAGACCCTCCGAGCAGTACTTC. The full variable domain, completed using reference TRBV7-2 and TRBJ2-7, is GAGVSQSPSNKVTEKGKDVELRCDPISGHTALYWYRQSLGQGLEFLIYFQGNSAPDKSGLPSDRFSAERTGGSVSTLTIQRTQQEDSAVYLCASSPDSGRPSEQYFGPGTRLTVT.

This clonotype has at least ten counts. This chain connects TRBV20-1 to TRBJ1-5, with D tentatively TRBD1 (6 bases). This CDR3 is 15 amino acids long. Germline V gene lookup returns CDR1 DFQATT and CDR2 SNEGSKA (reference sequence). V dropped 1 base and J dropped 3 bases, with 13 bases sitting between them. For the CDR3, the DNA is TGCAGTGCTAGAGTACAGGGTGGCCCCAATCAGCCCCAGCATTTT. This sequence encodes CSARVQGGPNQPQHF.

For this clonotype: This may arise from a read error, as a much more abundant clone is one base away. CDR3 residues: CSSSLATARSYEQYF. DNA of the CDR3: TGCTCCAGCAGCCTGGCCACAGCGAGGTCCTACGAGCAGTACTTC. V and J are TRBV5-1 and TRBJ2-7; D remains ambiguous. The CDR3 length is 15 residues. Germline V gene sequence: CDR1 SGHRS, CDR2 YFSETQ.

The rearrangement links TRBV24-1 to TRBJ2-3; 10 bases agree with TRBD2. V dropped 1 base and J dropped 2; count of bases not matched to a gene: 8. The CDR3 runs 18 residues. Per germline, CDR1 KGHDR and CDR2 SFDVKD. As DNA, the CDR3 is TGTGCCACCAGTGATTTAATTAGCGGGGGGTCCTACACAGATACGCAGTATTTT. It codes for CATSDLISGGSYTDTQYF.

This clonotype was observed a handful of times. The V call is TRBV20-1, the J call TRBJ2-7; TRBD1 agrees at 8 bases. The germline V gene encodes CDR1 DFQATT and CDR2 SNEGSKA (reference sequence). V gave up 3 bases and J gave up 1 base; unmatched junction bases: 8. The CDR3 loop spans 15 amino acids. The CDR3 region is CSASPYRGNSYEQYF. For the CDR3, the DNA is TGCAGTGCTAGTCCTTACAGGGGGAATTCCTACGAGCAGTACTTC.

This clonotype has at least ten counts. V usage is TRBV29-1 and J usage is TRBJ2-7; a weak D match, TRBD1 (8 bases). The CDR3 is 13 amino acids. Trimming took off 6 bases at V and 7 bases at J, with 19 bases between the two ends. Germline V gene data show CDR1 as SQVTM and CDR2 as ANQGSEA. CDR3 sequence: CSVATGGVREQYF. The CDR3 region has the DNA TGCAGCGTGGCCACAGGGGGGGTGCGAGAGCAGTACTTC.

This clonotype was seen repeatedly, ten times or more. The V call is TRBV20-1, the J call TRBJ2-3; no definite D call. Germline-derived CDR1 and CDR2 are DFQATT and SNEGSKA (reference sequence). This CDR3 spans 12 amino acids. V dropped 7 bases and J dropped 0 bases, with 8 bases sitting between them. For the CDR3, the DNA is TGCAGTGGCTCATCTAGCACAGATACGCAGTATTTT. It is translated as CSGSSSTDTQYF.

Turning to this clonotype: This sequence may be a read error, since a much larger clone differs from it by one base. The rearrangement joins TRBV27 to TRBJ2-3, with D possibly matching TRBD2 (6 bases). Germline CDR1 reads MNHEY; CDR2 reads SMNVEV (reference sequence). This CDR3 is built from 14 residues. The CDR3 bases are TGTGCCAGCAGTTATGGGACTCCCACAGATATGCAGTATTTT. Its translation: CASSYGTPTDMQYF.

This clonotype was found many times. The chain is built from TRBV7-9 and TRBJ1-1; TRBD1 might be the D (6 bases). This CDR3 has 15 amino acids. Trimming took 6 bases from V and 1 from J, leaving 15 bases between them. Germline V gene lookup returns CDR1 SEHNR and CDR2 FQNEAQ (reference sequence). The CDR3 DNA follows: TGTGCCAGCAGTCCTCAGGGGAGGGGGAACACTGAAGCTTTCTTT. It yields the protein CASSPQGRGNTEAFF.

Of note for this clonotype: A much more abundant neighbour one base away suggests this may be a read error. The chain carries TRBV7-8 and TRBJ2-7; 10 nucleotides line up with TRBD1. Germline V CDR1 and CDR2: SGHVS, FQNEAQ. The CDR3 runs to 16 residues. The CDR3, as DNA: TGTGTCAGCAGCTTAGCCGACAGGGGGCACTCCTACGAGCAGTACTTC. It translates to CVSSLADRGHSYEQYF. Drawing the rest from reference TRBV7-8 and TRBJ2-7, the complete variable domain is GAGVSQSPRYKVAKRGQDVALRCDPISGHVSLFWYQQALGQGPEFLTYFQNEAQLDKSGLPSDRFFAERPEGSVSTLKIQRTQQEDSAVYLCVSSLADRGHSYEQYFGPGTRLTVT.

The chain carries TRBV13 and TRBJ2-3; the match to TRBD2 covers 13 bases. This CDR3 has 22 amino acids. The V segment lost 5 bases and the J segment 7 bases; nucleotides outside the gene matches: 27. The germline V gene encodes CDR1 PRHDT and CDR2 FYEKMQ (reference sequence). The CDR3 DNA is TGTGCCAGCAGCCGTTGGGAAGACCAGACTAGCGGGGGGCCTTCAGCTACGAATACGCAGTATTTT. Translating gives CASSRWEDQTSGGPSATNTQYF.

This clonotype appeared many times. The chain employs TRBV5-1 and TRBJ2-7; either TRBD1 or TRBD2 may supply D (6 bases each). Germline V gene sequence: CDR1 SGHRS, CDR2 YFSETQ. The CDR3 loop spans 14 amino acids. Trimming stripped 3 bases from V and 5 bases from J, with 15 bases between. Here the CDR3 DNA reads TGCGCCAGCAGCTCCACAGGGAGGATTGACGAGCAGTACTTC. It encodes CASSSTGRIDEQYF.

This clonotype was seen at least ten times. The rearrangement links TRBV5-1 to TRBJ1-2, with 8 bases aligning to TRBD1. The CDR3 covers 19 residues. CDR1 is SGHRS, CDR2 YFSETQ, per germline. J lost 4 bases, V lost 4 bases, and 21 bases had no gene match. The CDR3 is CASSPTWTGSANDPYGYTF. Written as DNA, the CDR3 is TGCGCCAGCAGCCCCACATGGACAGGGTCTGCCAACGACCCCTATGGCTACACCTTC.

The chain combines TRBV7-9 with TRBJ1-4; a weak D match, TRBD1 (5 bases). The germline V and J ends were trimmed by 5 bases and 8 bases, with 15 bases remaining between them. Germline CDR1 and CDR2: SEHNR and FQNEAQ (reference sequence). The CDR3 extends over 14 amino acids. This CDR3 reads CASSAGRAQEKLFF. CDR3 DNA sequence: TGTGCCAGCAGCGCGGGGCGGGCGCAGGAAAAACTGTTTTTT.

This clonotype came up many times. The J gene is TRBJ1-4, the V gene TRBV20-1; 7 nucleotides align to TRBD1. This CDR3 is built from 16 residues. The ends lost 0 bases at V and 8 bases at J; junction bases unmatched: 12. Germline CDR1 and CDR2: DFQATT and SNEGSKA (reference sequence). The CDR3 loop is CSARDPRQGVGEKLFF. The CDR3 DNA follows: TGCAGTGCTAGAGATCCTCGGCAGGGGGTAGGCGAAAAACTGTTTTTT.

This clonotype was recorded many times. The gene calls are TRBV12-3 or TRBV12-4 and TRBJ1-1, with TRBD1 matching over 8 bases. The V segment lost 4 bases and the J segment 3 bases; nucleotides outside the gene matches: 1. There are 13 residues in the CDR3. The CDR3 here is CASSSDRDTEAFF. For the CDR3, the DNA is TGTGCCAGCAGTTCGGACAGGGACACTGAAGCTTTCTTT.

This clonotype showed up many times. The genes are TRBV5-1 and TRBJ2-2; 7 bases align to TRBD1. CDR1 SGHRS and CDR2 YFSETQ come from the germline V gene. The CDR3 sequence is 14 residues long. V was clipped by 4 bases and J by 4 bases; unmatched bases: 4. CDR3 nucleotides: TGCGCCAGCAGCACGGGACAGCCCACCGGGGAGCTGTTTTTT. This translates into CASSTGQPTGELFF.

This clonotype was detected many times. The chain joins TRBV5-5 to TRBJ2-7; D might be TRBD2 (6 bases). Deletions cut 3 bases from V and 6 bases from J, with 19 bases between. CDR1 and CDR2 (germline): SGHKS, YYEKEE (reference sequence). The CDR3 is 15 residues long. The CDR3 protein is CASSSPGRDFFEQYF. In nucleotides, the CDR3 is TGTGCCAGCAGCTCCCCCGGCAGGGACTTCTTCGAGCAGTACTTC.

This clonotype was seen many times. V usage is TRBV20-1 and J usage is TRBJ2-1, with 8 nucleotides matching TRBD2. V was clipped by 5 bases and J by 3 bases; unmatched bases: 9. The CDR3 runs 15 residues. Germline V gene sequence: CDR1 DFQATT, CDR2 SNEGSKA (reference sequence). The CDR3 coding sequence is TGCAGTGCTCTAGTAGCGGGAAGACTCTACAATGAGCAGTTCTTC. Translation gives CSALVAGRLYNEQFF.

At least ten counts were recorded for this clonotype. The CDR3: CSVPGGRLTEAFF. CDR3 nucleotides: TGCAGCGTTCCCGGAGGGCGGCTCACTGAAGCTTTCTTT. The V and J genes are TRBV29-1 and TRBJ1-1; D call uncertain. Germline lookup yields CDR1 SQVTM and CDR2 ANQGSEA. CDR3 length equals 13 residues. The V gene lost 5 bases and the J gene lost 4 bases, with 14 bases spanning the gap.